Described below is a single T cell receptor (beta chain) sequence and its context. The antigen remains unidentified. Though nominally healthy at sampling, donors likely had unrecorded immune exposures. Germline CDR1 and CDR2: MDHEN and SYDVKM. CDR3 length equals 16 residues. V lost 4 bases, J lost 5 bases, and 20 bases lay in between. This sample was taken from a study of cytomegalovirus exposure and HLA in healthy donors. The PCR ran on 60 Vbeta and 13 Jbeta primers. Sequencing was performed with immunoSEQ multiplex PCR; in TCRdb, only in-frame clones are kept and a portion is missing. This repertoire shows fewer than 110,000 clones, roughly 66% found once; its top ten account for 2.5% to 4%. Study conclusions and caveats: In a later analysis, HLA-associated TCR beta chains were more clonally expanded than equally common others. For most TCR beta V segments, an earlier analysis put the productive rate at about 87% or about 30% of the time.

The sequence derives from a woman aged 45-60 years in good health and CMV-seronegative. The sequenced sample was PBMCs. This sequence joins TRBV28 and TRBJ2-5; D remains ambiguous. CDR3 nucleotides: TGTGCCAGCAGTTCATTCCCTAACTCCCCGAGGGAGACCCAGTACTTC. Its protein product is CASSSFPNSPRETQYF.